Shown below are 25 T cell receptor beta chains from a single sample sequenced in a study of cytomegalovirus exposure and HLA in healthy donors. The protocol was immunoSEQ multiplex PCR, while the TCRdb copy is restricted to in-frame clones and leaves out a portion. The profile shows over 85,000 clones, approximately 95% of them singletons. Sequencing was performed on PBMCs. All receptors derive from a woman between 18 and 29 years old in good health and CMV-seronegative.

This chain connects TRBV9 to TRBJ1-5; perhaps TRBD1 as D (5 bases). Trimming removed 3 bases at V and 5 bases at J, with 15 bases between. Germline CDR1 reads SGDLS; CDR2 reads YYNGEE. This CDR3 comprises 15 residues. The CDR3 region has the DNA TGTGCCAGCAGCGGGCACGGGGGAATCGATCAGCCCCAGCATTTT. This codes for CASSGHGGIDQPQHF.

The V and J genes are TRBV5-4 and TRBJ1-2, with D tentatively TRBD1 (6 bases). CDR3 length equals 16 residues. Germline lookup yields CDR1 SGHNT and CDR2 YYREEE (reference sequence). Trimming cost V 2 bases and J 8 bases, with 22 bases left between them. CDR3 DNA sequence: TGTGCCAGCAGCTTAGGGTCAGGGGCCACTTTCTACGGCTACACCTTC. It encodes CASSLGSGATFYGYTF.

This clone was counted only a few times. The chain carries TRBV6-1 and TRBJ2-5; D is unclear. The CDR3 consists of 13 residues. In germline, CDR1 is MNHNS, CDR2 SASEGT. V gave up 10 bases and J gave up 3 bases, with 15 bases separating them. The CDR3 protein is CATSMADKETQYF. The CDR3 DNA follows: TGTGCCACCAGCATGGCTGATAAAGAGACCCAGTACTTC.

This clone has just one count. This chain links TRBV10-3 with TRBJ1-2; 7 bases line up with TRBD1. The CDR3 runs to 15 residues. Germline CDR1 is ENHRY and CDR2 is SYGVKD. The trim removed 7 bases at V and 2 bases at J, leaving 10 bases unmatched. DNA of the CDR3: TGTGCCATCACCACCACAGGGGACCCCAACTATGGCTACACCTTC. This translates into CAITTTGDPNYGYTF.

The CDR3 DNA follows: TGTGCCAGCAGCTTAACTAGCGGGAGGCCTACAGATACGCAGTATTTT. This sequence encodes CASSLTSGRPTDTQYF. V gene TRBV7-2 combines with J gene TRBJ2-3; 12 nucleotides agree with TRBD2. The junction had 3 bases not matched to a gene; V was cut back by 2 bases and J by 3 bases. In germline, CDR1 is SGHTA, CDR2 FQGNSA. The CDR3 has 16 residues.

The CDR3 region has the DNA TGTGCCAGTAGTCCACTAGCGGGGGGGCTCAATGAGCAGTTCTTC. Its protein product is CASSPLAGGLNEQFF. The chain has TRBV19 and TRBJ2-1; 13 bases line up with TRBD2. Unmatched junction bases numbered 4, after V lost 5 bases and J lost 6 bases. Germline CDR1 is LNHDA and CDR2 is SQIVND (reference sequence). CDR3 size: 15 residues.

The chain couples TRBV7-8 to TRBJ1-1, with D maybe TRBD1 (5 bases). Germline V gives CDR1 SGHVS, CDR2 FQNEAQ. Trimming removed 3 bases from V and 11 bases from J, with 16 bases in between. CDR3 length equals 13 residues. In DNA, the CDR3 is TGTGCCAGCAGCTTGGGGGAGGTGTCGTGGGCTTTCTTT. Translation gives CASSLGEVSWAFF.

V is TRBV9 and J is TRBJ2-3; 14 bases align to TRBD2. V was clipped by 2 bases and J by 0 bases; unmatched bases: 2. The germline V gene encodes CDR1 SGDLS and CDR2 YYNGEE. There are 17 residues in the CDR3. CDR3 amino acids: CASSVRLAGGSTDTQYF. The CDR3 coding sequence is TGTGCCAGCAGCGTCAGACTAGCGGGAGGGAGCACAGATACGCAGTATTTT.

This chain uses TRBV9 with TRBJ2-1; 11 nucleotides line up with TRBD2. Trimming cost V 3 bases and J 7 bases; bases outside gene matches: 6. The V gene's germline CDR1 is SGDLS and CDR2 YYNGEE. The CDR3 length is 15 residues. CDR3 bases: TGTGCCAGCAGCGCCCGACTAGCGGGGCGGAATGAGCAGTTCTTC. Translation: CASSARLAGRNEQFF. Combining the CDR3 with reference TRBV9 and TRBJ2-1 gives the whole variable domain DSGVTQTPKHLITATGQRVTLRCSPRSGDLSVYWYQQSLDQGLQFLIQYYNGEERAKGNILERFSAQQFPDLHSELNLSSLELGDSALYFCASSARLAGRNEQFFGPGTRLTVL.

As DNA, the CDR3 is TGTGCCAGCAGGGGAGGGGACAGGACCACCGGGGAGCTGTTTTTT. Translated, it gives CASRGGDRTTGELFF. This chain uses TRBV5-4 with TRBJ2-2; possibly TRBD1 for D (8 bases). This CDR3 is built from 15 residues. Germline V gives CDR1 SGHNT, CDR2 YYREEE (reference sequence). V was pared by 5 bases and J by 4 bases, with 15 bases between.

This clone was recorded once. The rearrangement joins TRBV9 to TRBJ2-1; a possible D gene is TRBD2 (6 bases). V lost 0 bases and J lost 6, with 13 bases in between. CDR1 is SGDLS, CDR2 YYNGEE, per germline. The CDR3 contains 15 residues. The CDR3 loop reads CASSVGHTEGNEQFF. The CDR3 coding sequence is TGTGCCAGCAGCGTAGGACACACGGAGGGCAATGAGCAGTTCTTC.

The chain couples TRBV7-6 to TRBJ2-5, with TRBD1 matching 7 bases. This CDR3 has 16 residues. The J segment lost 5 bases and the V segment lost 5 bases, leaving 14 bases of the junction unmatched. Germline values: CDR1 SGHVS, CDR2 FNYEAQ. The CDR3 nucleotides are TGTGCCAGCAGCCGGCACGGGACAGCATCGGAGGAGACCCAGTACTTC. This translates into CASSRHGTASEETQYF.

The chain is built from TRBV4-2 and TRBJ2-1; 11 bases align to TRBD2. CDR3 length equals 16 residues. The ends lost 3 bases at V and 7 bases at J; junction bases unmatched: 8. Germline V CDR1 and CDR2: LGHNA, YNFKEQ. The DNA for the CDR3 is TGTGCCAGCAGCCATATGACTAGCGGGGCAAGTAATGAGCAGTTCTTC. Translation gives CASSHMTSGASNEQFF.

The chain has TRBV14 and TRBJ1-1; maybe TRBD1 (5 bases). Germline loops: CDR1 SGHDN, CDR2 FVKESK. This CDR3 has 17 amino acids. Between the trimmed V and J ends, which lost 0 bases and 0 bases, there was a span of 14 bases. CDR3 in amino acids: CASSQDFGGLMNTEAFF. CDR3 in DNA: TGTGCCAGCAGCCAAGACTTTGGGGGACTCATGAACACTGAAGCTTTCTTT.

The genes are TRBV30 and TRBJ1-5; weak D call: TRBD1 (6 bases). CDR1 and CDR2 (germline): GTSNPN, SVGIG (reference sequence). V lost 3 bases to trimming and J lost 0 bases, with 9 bases between them. The CDR3 has 14 residues. The CDR3: CAWSMGHSNQPQHF. DNA of the CDR3: TGTGCCTGGAGCATGGGACATAGCAATCAGCCCCAGCATTTT.

This clone was seen just once. The CDR3 region is CASSGGQGDTEAFF. The DNA of the CDR3 is TGTGCCAGCAGCGGGGGACAGGGGGACACTGAAGCTTTCTTT. This rearrangement joins TRBV9 to TRBJ1-1; 11 nucleotides match TRBD1. V gave up 3 bases and J gave up 3 bases; unmatched junction bases: 1. Germline V gives CDR1 SGDLS, CDR2 YYNGEE. The CDR3 consists of 14 residues.

The J gene is TRBJ1-2, the V gene TRBV10-2, with no clear D. This CDR3 has 11 residues. The V and J ends lost 7 bases and 2 bases respectively, with 5 bases between them. CDR1 is WSHSY and CDR2 is SAAADI in the germline V gene. CDR3 residues: CASTENYGYTF. As DNA, the CDR3 is TGCGCCAGCACAGAAAACTATGGCTACACCTTC.

The gene calls are TRBV13 and TRBJ2-7; TRBD1 agrees at 7 bases. The CDR3 length is 17 residues. The V and J ends lost 5 bases and 2 bases, in that order; junction bases with no gene match: 15. Germline loops: CDR1 PRHDT, CDR2 FYEKMQ (reference sequence). Here the CDR3 reads CASSRDREPPRPYEQYF. CDR3 sequence (DNA): TGTGCCAGCAGCCGTGACAGGGAACCACCGCGGCCCTACGAGCAGTACTTC.

V is TRBV7-9 and J is TRBJ2-1; D call uncertain. Looked up from germline, CDR1 is SEHNR and CDR2 is FQNEAQ (reference sequence). The length of the CDR3 is 13 residues. With 1 base removed from V and 7 bases from J, the gap between germline ends came to 8 bases. Here the CDR3 reads CASSLGLVNEQFF. DNA for the CDR3: TGTGCCAGCAGCTTAGGGCTAGTTAATGAGCAGTTCTTC.

This clone was found once. The chain has TRBV29-1 and TRBJ1-1; D ambiguous. This CDR3 contains 11 residues. Germline loops: CDR1 SQVTM, CDR2 ANQGSEA. The V end lost 3 bases, the J end lost 5 bases, and 7 bases lay between the germline ends. The CDR3 loop reads CSVDLRTEAFF. The CDR3 nucleotides read TGCAGCGTTGACCTTAGAACTGAAGCTTTCTTT.

CDR3 DNA: TGTGCCAGCAGCTGGGGACAGGGGGCATTCACTGAAGCTTTCTTT. Translated, it gives CASSWGQGAFTEAFF. J is TRBJ1-1 and V is TRBV7-9, with 12 bases that match TRBD1. The CDR3 loop spans 15 amino acids. Looked up from germline, CDR1 is SEHNR and CDR2 is FQNEAQ (reference sequence). V was pared by 4 bases and J by 4 bases, with 4 bases of the junction left unmatched. The full variable domain, rest sourced from reference TRBV7-9 and TRBJ1-1, is DTGVSQNPRHKITKRGQNVTFRCDPISEHNRLYWYRQTLGQGPEFLTYFQNEAQLEKSRLLSDRFSAERPKGSFSTLEIQRTEQGDSAMYLCASSWGQGAFTEAFFGQGTRLTVV.

The rearrangement joins TRBV25-1 to TRBJ2-5; unclear D gene. The CDR3 contains 14 residues. CDR1 is MGHDK and CDR2 is SYGVNS in the germline V gene. V lost 3 bases to trimming and J lost 5 bases, with 13 bases between them. The chain's CDR3 is CASSDYRDRETQYF. The DNA for the CDR3 is TGTGCCAGCAGTGACTACAGAGATCGGGAGACCCAGTACTTC.

The genes are TRBV23-1 and TRBJ1-1; 7 bases are shared with TRBD1. TRBV23-1 carries the ORF label, with uncertain function. Trimming removed 4 bases from V and 7 bases from J; junction bases left unmatched: 6. The CDR3 covers 13 residues. CDR3 loop: CASSLDDRVEAFF. The DNA of the CDR3 is TGCGCCAGCAGTCTCGACGACAGGGTTGAAGCTTTCTTT.

The rearrangement links TRBV7-2 to TRBJ1-4; D unclear. The germline CDR1 and CDR2 sequences are SGHTA and FQGNSA. This CDR3 is built from 15 residues. The V end lost 4 bases, the J end lost 8 bases, and 17 bases lay between the germline ends. The CDR3 region is CASSSRVLGQEKLFF. The CDR3 DNA reads TGTGCCAGCAGCTCCCGGGTTCTGGGTCAAGAAAAACTGTTTTTT.

This clone has just one count. This sequence joins TRBV30 and TRBJ1-4; perhaps TRBD1 as D (5 bases). The V end was cut by 0 bases, the J end by 3 bases, with 17 bases between. The CDR3 is 17 amino acids. Germline-derived CDR1 and CDR2 are GTSNPN and SVGIG (reference sequence). CDR3 residues: CAWSVGAGWAPNEKLFF. In nucleotides, the CDR3 is TGTGCCTGGAGTGTAGGGGCAGGGTGGGCTCCTAATGAAAAACTGTTTTTT.